These T cell receptor beta chains were read from a single sample in a study of control samples from healthy donors and cancer patients. The data were produced by immunoSEQ multiplex PCR, yet TCRdb's version contains in-frame clones alone and is incomplete. The sample lists about 110,000 clones, 70% to 90% occurring once. Sequenced material: PBMCs. These receptors were collected from a woman aged 60-75 years with lung cancer. CDR3s include the opening cysteine and the closing phenylalanine or tryptophan. Each record gives: V gene, D gene, clone size, J gene, CDR3 length, CDR3 protein, CDR3 DNA. The D gene is left open where the match is weak. Not all rows give a size; the values are once, few, many and, for expanded clones, a class.

>TRBV6-2/TRBV6-3|NA|once|TRBJ2-3|15
CASSYPRPTQDTQYF
TGTGCCAGCAGTTACCCCCGGCCAACCCAAGATACGCAGTATTTT
>TRBV6-1|TRBD1|few|TRBJ1-2|13
CASSDRGPNGYTF
TGTGCCAGCAGTGACAGGGGGCCGAATGGCTACACCTTC
>TRBV24-1|TRBD2|NA|TRBJ2-1|18
CATSDRAGTSGNYNEQFF
TGTGCCACCAGTGATCGTGCAGGGACTAGCGGCAACTACAATGAGCAGTTCTTC
>TRBV4-1|NA|NA|TRBJ2-2|19
CASSVRVVWGQGDTGELFF
TGCGCCAGCAGCGTGAGGGTCGTTTGGGGGCAGGGTGATACCGGGGAGCTGTTTTTT
>TRBV6-5|TRBD1|few|TRBJ1-2|15
CASSQGAERRYGYTF
TGTGCCAGCAGTCAGGGGGCTGAAAGGAGGTATGGCTACACCTTC
>TRBV10-3|TRBD1|NA|TRBJ2-7|15
CAISEADRGRYEQYF
TGTGCCATCAGTGAGGCGGACAGGGGACGCTACGAGCAGTACTTC
>TRBV5-4|TRBD2|NA|TRBJ2-3|17
CASSPRLAGQTTDTQYF
TGTGCCAGCAGCCCTCGACTAGCGGGGCAGACCACAGATACGCAGTATTTT
>TRBV25-1|NA|NA|TRBJ1-4|16
CASSDWRGGNNEKLFF
TGTGCCAGCAGTGATTGGAGAGGGGGGAATAATGAAAAACTGTTTTTT
>TRBV3-1/TRBV3-2|TRBD2|few|TRBJ2-1|20
CASSQEAGWNSGGPYNEQFF
TGTGCCAGCAGCCAAGAAGCGGGCTGGAATAGCGGGGGTCCCTACAATGAGCAGTTCTTC
>TRBV25-1|NA|NA|TRBJ1-2|15
CASSDSGGRSYGYTF
TGTGCCAGCAGCGACTCTGGGGGGCGCAGCTATGGCTACACCTTC
>TRBV15|NA|NA|TRBJ1-4|15
CATSRANLGNEKLFF
TGTGCCACCAGCAGAGCCAATTTAGGGAATGAAAAACTGTTTTTT
>TRBV7-2|NA|NA|TRBJ2-7|11
CASSLDRAQYF
TGTGCCAGCAGCTTAGATCGCGCGCAGTACTTC
>TRBV2|TRBD1|NA|TRBJ1-3|14
CASRPGQSGNTIYF
TGTGCCAGCAGACCGGGACAGTCTGGAAACACCATATATTTT
>TRBV4-1|NA|NA|TRBJ1-2|15
CASSQEVSLNYGYTF
TGCGCCAGCAGCCAAGAAGTATCCCTTAACTATGGCTACACCTTC
>TRBV5-1|NA|NA|TRBJ1-3|15
CATSQSGGSGNTIYF
TGCGCCACCAGCCAGTCGGGTGGCTCTGGAAACACCATATATTTT
>TRBV30|NA|NA|TRBJ2-1|11
CAWSVGGRQFF
TGTGCCTGGAGTGTCGGGGGCCGGCAGTTCTTC
>TRBV19|NA|NA|TRBJ1-5|14
CASRDGGGYQPQHF
TGTGCCAGTAGGGATGGTGGGGGCTATCAGCCCCAGCATTTT
>TRBV19|NA|NA|TRBJ1-2|15
CASSKEYDGNYGYTF
TGTGCCAGTAGTAAGGAGTACGACGGGAACTATGGCTACACCTTC
>TRBV7-2|TRBD2|few|TRBJ2-5|14
CASSSQAGDETQYF
TGTGCCAGCAGCTCCCAAGCGGGGGACGAGACCCAGTACTTC
>TRBV5-1|NA|NA|TRBJ1-1|16
CASSLVGTGLATEAFF
TGCGCCAGCAGCTTGGTGGGTACAGGGTTGGCCACTGAAGCTTTCTTT
>TRBV27|TRBD2|NA|TRBJ2-7|17
CASSLQGELAGVHEQYF
TGTGCCAGCAGTCTACAGGGCGAACTAGCGGGAGTCCACGAGCAGTACTTC
>TRBV19|NA|NA|TRBJ1-5|14
CASSADGPNQPQHF
TGTGCCAGTAGTGCGGACGGACCCAATCAGCCCCAGCATTTT
>TRBV7-3|TRBD2|few|TRBJ2-2|16
CASSQTGLVPTGELFF
TGTGCCAGCAGTCAAACGGGACTAGTACCGACCGGGGAGCTGTTTTTT
>TRBV9|NA|NA|TRBJ2-1|15
CASSVAGGSYNEQFF
TGTGCCAGCAGCGTAGCTGGGGGCTCCTACAATGAGCAGTTCTTC
>TRBV4-2|NA|NA|TRBJ1-2|13
CASSRDLNYGYTF
TGTGCCAGCAGCAGGGACCTTAACTATGGCTACACCTTC
>TRBV7-3|NA|NA|TRBJ2-3|14
CASSSRGITDTQYF
TGTGCCAGCAGTTCCCGAGGGATCACAGATACGCAGTATTTT
>TRBV6-5|TRBD1|NA|TRBJ1-1|13
CASGGQGATEAFF
TGTGCCAGCGGGGGACAGGGGGCCACTGAAGCTTTCTTT
>TRBV27|TRBD1|NA|TRBJ1-5|14
CASSPRQGNQPQHF
TGTGCCAGCAGTCCCCGACAGGGGAATCAGCCCCAGCATTTT
>TRBV2|NA|NA|TRBJ1-5|13
CASSGQPREPQHF
TGTGCCAGCAGTGGTCAGCCCCGGGAGCCCCAGCATTTT
>TRBV27|NA|once|TRBJ2-1|15
CASSLDGSSYNEQFF
TGTGCCAGCAGTTTGGACGGGAGCTCCTACAATGAGCAGTTCTTC
>TRBV2|TRBD1|NA|TRBJ1-3|14
CASRGDRHGNTIYF
TGTGCCAGCAGGGGGGACAGACATGGAAACACCATATATTTT
>TRBV5-5|NA|NA|TRBJ1-2|15
CASSLRDLQGYGYTF
TGTGCCAGCAGCTTGCGGGACCTCCAGGGCTATGGCTACACCTTC
>TRBV5-1|NA|NA|TRBJ1-2|12
CASSLTQDGYTF
TGCGCCAGCAGCTTGACCCAAGATGGCTACACCTTC
>TRBV5-4|TRBD2|NA|TRBJ2-3|13
CASSLPGLGTQYF
TGTGCCAGCAGCTTGCCGGGACTAGGTACGCAGTATTTT
>TRBV4-2|NA|few|TRBJ2-2|14
CASSQGHNTGELFF
TGTGCCAGCAGCCAAGGTCATAACACCGGGGAGCTGTTTTTT
>TRBV14|NA|NA|TRBJ2-1|14
CASSPPGGYNEQFF
TGTGCCAGCAGCCCACCTGGCGGTTACAATGAGCAGTTCTTC
>TRBV5-1|TRBD2|NA|TRBJ2-3|18
CASSFGTSGRRMADTQYF
TGCGCCAGCAGCTTCGGGACTAGCGGGAGAAGAATGGCTGATACGCAGTATTTT
>TRBV11-2|TRBD2|NA|TRBJ2-5|15
CASSPTSGRRETQYF
TGTGCCAGCAGCCCGACTAGCGGGAGAAGGGAGACCCAGTACTTC
>TRBV27|NA|NA|TRBJ2-1|17
CASSPGTGPTSYNEQFF
TGTGCCAGCAGCCCGGGAACGGGGCCGACCTCCTACAATGAGCAGTTCTTC
>TRBV19|NA|NA|TRBJ1-3|17
CARFPWLPTLSGNTIYF
TGTGCCAGATTTCCTTGGCTCCCTACCCTCTCTGGAAACACCATATATTTT
>TRBV5-1|NA|few|TRBJ1-2|14
CASSLAGEQMGYTF
TGCGCCAGCAGCTTGGCCGGGGAACAGATGGGCTACACCTTC
>TRBV7-2|TRBD2|NA|TRBJ2-1|15
CASSLASGRYNEQFF
TGTGCCAGCAGCTTAGCTAGCGGGAGGTACAATGAGCAGTTCTTC
>TRBV7-2|TRBD1|NA|TRBJ1-2|15
CASSYTGDLNYGYTF
TGTGCCAGCAGCTACACAGGGGATCTCAACTATGGCTACACCTTC
>TRBV28|NA|NA|TRBJ2-3|13
CASSGEVTDTQYF
TGTGCCAGTTCCGGGGAGGTAACAGATACGCAGTATTTT
>TRBV7-2|NA|NA|TRBJ2-5|14
CASSLADSRETQYF
TGTGCCAGCAGCTTAGCGGACAGTAGAGAGACCCAGTACTTC
>TRBV10-1|NA|NA|TRBJ2-1|14
CASSEHRIYNEQFF
TGCGCCAGCAGTGAGCACAGAATTTACAATGAGCAGTTCTTC
>TRBV29-1|NA|NA|TRBJ1-3|15
CSVEWGGSSGNTIYF
TGCAGCGTTGAGTGGGGAGGCTCTTCGGGAAACACCATATATTTT
>TRBV6-1|NA|NA|TRBJ2-3|14
CASSEALGPDTQYF
TGTGCCAGCAGTGAAGCGCTAGGCCCAGATACGCAGTATTTT
>TRBV6-5|NA|NA|TRBJ2-3|14
CASRGDLMAGTQYF
TGTGCCAGCAGGGGGGACCTCATGGCGGGTACGCAGTATTTT